These T cell receptor beta chains were read from a single sample in a study of T cell repertoires in aging, cancer and after chemotherapy. TCRdb re-analysed the multiplex PCR reads in MiXCR, keeping a single row per CDR3 protein. This sample has roughly 2,900 distinct CDR3 sequences, with over 25% found just once. What was sequenced was blood. These receptor sequences come from a human donor with a solid tumor. The CDR3 runs from the conserved cysteine through the conserved F or W. A D gene is named only where the DNA matches it firmly. Size is stated for part of the rows, as once, few or many counts, or as a class when the clone is expanded.

size	D	V	J	DNA	CDR3
few	TRBD2	TRBV5-4	TRBJ2-7	TGTGCCAGCAGTATGACTAGCGGGACCTCCTACGAGCAGTACTTC	CASSMTSGTSYEQYF
.	.	TRBV12-3/TRBV12-4	TRBJ2-1	TGTGCCAGCAGTTTGGTGCGCGCAGTTAACAATGAGCAGTTCTTC	CASSLVRAVNNEQFF
medium-sized	TRBD2	TRBV29-1	TRBJ2-5	TGCAGCGTCGGGACTAGCGGGAGGGACCAAGAGACCCAGTACTTC	CSVGTSGRDQETQYF
.	.	TRBV20-1	TRBJ1-4	TGCAGTGCTCCGGACGGTCGGCAGGAAAAACTGTTTTTT	CSAPDGRQEKLFF
large	.	TRBV29-1	TRBJ2-7	TGCAGCGTCCGACGGGACTTGCAATACGAGCAGTACTTC	CSVRRDLQYEQYF
.	.	TRBV4-2	TRBJ1-1	TGTGCCAGCAGCCAAGATCGGGCAGGGATGAACACTGAAGCTTTCTTT	CASSQDRAGMNTEAFF
.	.	TRBV14	TRBJ1-2	TGTGCCAGCAGCCATTGGCCAGGGAACTATGGCTACACCTTC	CASSHWPGNYGYTF
.	TRBD1	TRBV5-1	TRBJ2-7	TGCGCCAGCAGCCTTCTTTTCCGGGACAGGGGGGCCTACGAGCAGTACTTC	CASSLLFRDRGAYEQYF
.	TRBD1	TRBV12-3/TRBV12-4	TRBJ2-3	TGTGCCAGCAGTCCTCCGGGACAGGGGATCACAGATACGCAGTATTTT	CASSPPGQGITDTQYF
.	.	TRBV28	TRBJ2-1	TGTGCCAGCAGTTCCCAAACCTACAGATTGAATGAGCAGTTCTTC	CASSSQTYRLNEQFF
.	.	TRBV10-1	TRBJ2-1	TGCGCCAGCAGTACACCCCCTTCCTACAATGAGCAGTTCTTC	CASSTPPSYNEQFF
medium-sized	TRBD2	TRBV5-6	TRBJ2-7	TGTGCCAGCAGCTTGGCCCCCGGGGGTAGGACTAGCGGGAGGAACGAGCAGTACTTC	CASSLAPGGRTSGRNEQYF
medium-sized	.	TRBV12-3/TRBV12-4	TRBJ2-7	TGTGCCAGCAGTTTTGTCGGGGGGCACTACGAGCAGTACTTC	CASSFVGGHYEQYF
few	.	TRBV6-5	TRBJ2-1	TGTGCCAGCGGGTACGGTGGGGGCTTAGGAAATGAGCAGTTCTTC	CASGYGGGLGNEQFF
few	.	TRBV20-1	TRBJ2-2	TGCAGTGCTAGATTGGCGGGACGGGACACCGGGGAGCTGTTTTTT	CSARLAGRDTGELFF
medium-sized	.	TRBV7-2	TRBJ2-7	TGTGCCAGCAGGGAGACCCTTCGGTCCTACGAGCAGTACTTC	CASRETLRSYEQYF
.	.	TRBV12-3/TRBV12-4	TRBJ1-1	TGTGCCAGCAAGGAGATGGACACTGAAGCTTTCTTT	CASKEMDTEAFF
medium-sized	.	TRBV27	TRBJ2-7	TGTGCCAGCAGTCCCCGTAGCGACGAGCAGTACTTC	CASSPRSDEQYF
few	.	TRBV27	TRBJ2-7	TGTGCCAGCAGTTCAACGGGCCTCCCAGGGGGGTACGAGCAGTACTTC	CASSSTGLPGGYEQYF
once	TRBD2	TRBV18	TRBJ2-3	TGTGCCAGCTCACCACTCCTCTCAGCGGGAGGCGATACGCAGTATTTT	CASSPLLSAGGDTQYF
few	.	TRBV7-3	TRBJ2-3	TGTGCCAGCAGCTTAACACGAGGTGATACGCAGTATTTT	CASSLTRGDTQYF
few	.	TRBV19	TRBJ1-1	TGTGCCAGTAGTATGGGCGGTTACCAAGCTTTCTTT	CASSMGGYQAFF
few	TRBD2	TRBV27	TRBJ2-7	TGTGCCAGCAGTTTACACTCGACTAGCGGGAGTCCCTCCACGTACGAGCAGTACTTC	CASSLHSTSGSPSTYEQYF